This T cell receptor (beta chain) was observed in a study of response to subunit inactivated influenza vaccine. This clonotype was counted a few times. CDR3 length: 12 amino acids. Germline V lookup: CDR1 SGHTA, CDR2 FQGNSA. V dropped 4 bases and J dropped 7 bases, with 8 bases sitting between them. TCRdb processed the RT-PCR reads anew with MiXCR; each CDR3 protein has one entry. The data hold approximately 700,000 distinct CDR3 sequences, with around 14% observed a single time. The TCR originated in a man in his fifties or sixties who received an inactivated influenza vaccine. Source: PBMCs from blood, taken 11 to 12 days after vaccination. V gene TRBV7-2 combines with J gene TRBJ1-5; D is undetermined. CDR3 loop: CASSSPRQPQHF. In nucleotides, the CDR3 is TGTGCCAGCAGCTCCCCCCGGCAGCCCCAGCATTTT.